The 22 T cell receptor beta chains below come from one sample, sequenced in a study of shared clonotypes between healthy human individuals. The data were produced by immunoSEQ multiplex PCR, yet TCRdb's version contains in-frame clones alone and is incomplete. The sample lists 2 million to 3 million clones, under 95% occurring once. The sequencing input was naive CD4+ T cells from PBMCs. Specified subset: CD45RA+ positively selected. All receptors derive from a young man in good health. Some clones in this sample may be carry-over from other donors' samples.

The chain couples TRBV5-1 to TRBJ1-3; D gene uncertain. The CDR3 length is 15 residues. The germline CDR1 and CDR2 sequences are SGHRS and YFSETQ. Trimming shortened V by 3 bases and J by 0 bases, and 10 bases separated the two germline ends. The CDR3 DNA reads TGCGCCAGCAGCTCCACAACGAACTCTGGAAACACCATATATTTT. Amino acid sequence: CASSSTTNSGNTIYF. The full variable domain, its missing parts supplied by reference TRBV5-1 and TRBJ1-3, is KAGVTQTPRYLIKTRGQQVTLSCSPISGHRSVSWYQQTPGQGLQFLFEYFSETQRNKGNFPGRFSGRQFSNSRSEMNVSTLELGDSALYLCASSSTTNSGNTIYFGEGSWLTVV.

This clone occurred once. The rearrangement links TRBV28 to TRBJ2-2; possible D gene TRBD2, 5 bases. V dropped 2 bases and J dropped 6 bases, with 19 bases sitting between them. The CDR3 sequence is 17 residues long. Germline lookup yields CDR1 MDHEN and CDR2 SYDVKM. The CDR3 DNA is TGTGCCAGCAGTTTAGACCCTAAGCGGAGAGTTTCCGGGGAGCTGTTTTTT. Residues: CASSLDPKRRVSGELFF.

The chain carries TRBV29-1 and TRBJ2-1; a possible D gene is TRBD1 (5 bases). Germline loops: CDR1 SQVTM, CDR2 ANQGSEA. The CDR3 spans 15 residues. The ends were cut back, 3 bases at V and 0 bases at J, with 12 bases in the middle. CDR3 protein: CSVDHSGYSYNEQFF. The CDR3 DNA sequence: TGCAGCGTTGACCATTCAGGGTACTCCTACAATGAGCAGTTCTTC.

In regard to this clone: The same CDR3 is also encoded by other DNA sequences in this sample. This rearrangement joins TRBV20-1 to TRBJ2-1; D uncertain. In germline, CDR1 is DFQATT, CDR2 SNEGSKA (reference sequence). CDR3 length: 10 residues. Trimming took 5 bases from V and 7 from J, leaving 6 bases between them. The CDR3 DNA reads TGCAGTGCTTTGCGGAATGAGCAGTTCTTC. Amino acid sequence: CSALRNEQFF.

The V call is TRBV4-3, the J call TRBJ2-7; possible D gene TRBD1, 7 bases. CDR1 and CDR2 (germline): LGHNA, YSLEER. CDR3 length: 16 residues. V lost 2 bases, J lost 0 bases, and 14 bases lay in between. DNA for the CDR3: TGCGCCAGCAGCCAATACGCAGGGGGGAGCTCCTACGAGCAGTACTTC. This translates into CASSQYAGGSSYEQYF.

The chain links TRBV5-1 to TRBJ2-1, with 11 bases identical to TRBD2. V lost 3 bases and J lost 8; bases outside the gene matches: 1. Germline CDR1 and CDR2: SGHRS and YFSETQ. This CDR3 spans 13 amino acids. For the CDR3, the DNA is TGCGCCAGCAGCTCGGGACTAGCGGATGAGCAGTTCTTC. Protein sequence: CASSSGLADEQFF. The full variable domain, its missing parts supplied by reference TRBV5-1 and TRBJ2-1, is KAGVTQTPRYLIKTRGQQVTLSCSPISGHRSVSWYQQTPGQGLQFLFEYFSETQRNKGNFPGRFSGRQFSNSRSEMNVSTLELGDSALYLCASSSGLADEQFFGPGTRLTVL.

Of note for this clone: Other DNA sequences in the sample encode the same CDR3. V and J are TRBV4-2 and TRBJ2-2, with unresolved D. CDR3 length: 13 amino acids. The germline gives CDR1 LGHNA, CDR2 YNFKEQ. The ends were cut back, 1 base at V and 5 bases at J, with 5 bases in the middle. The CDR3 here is CASSQALTGELFF. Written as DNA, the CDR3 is TGTGCCAGCAGCCAAGCACTAACCGGGGAGCTGTTTTTT.

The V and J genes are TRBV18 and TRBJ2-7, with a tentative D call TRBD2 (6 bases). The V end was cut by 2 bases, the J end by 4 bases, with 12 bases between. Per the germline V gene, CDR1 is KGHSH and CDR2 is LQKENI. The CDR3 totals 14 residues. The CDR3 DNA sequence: TGTGCCAGCTCACCATCGGGAGCCCCTTACGAGCAGTACTTC. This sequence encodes CASSPSGAPYEQYF.

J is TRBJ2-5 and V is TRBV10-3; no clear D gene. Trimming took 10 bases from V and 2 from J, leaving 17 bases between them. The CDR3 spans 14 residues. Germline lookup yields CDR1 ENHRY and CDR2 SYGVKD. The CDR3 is CATYGPDLQETQYF. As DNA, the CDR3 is TGTGCCACCTATGGACCCGACCTACAAGAGACCCAGTACTTC.

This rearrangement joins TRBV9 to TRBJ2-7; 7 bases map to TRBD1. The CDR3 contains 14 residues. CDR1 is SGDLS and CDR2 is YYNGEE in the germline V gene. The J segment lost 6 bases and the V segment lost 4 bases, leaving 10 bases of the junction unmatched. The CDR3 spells CASSFQTGPGEQYF. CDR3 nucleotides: TGTGCCAGCAGCTTTCAGACAGGGCCGGGCGAGCAGTACTTC.

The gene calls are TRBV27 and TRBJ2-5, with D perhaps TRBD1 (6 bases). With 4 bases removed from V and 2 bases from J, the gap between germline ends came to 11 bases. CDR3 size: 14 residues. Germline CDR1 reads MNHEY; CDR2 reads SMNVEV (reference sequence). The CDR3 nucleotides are TGTGCCAGCAGTTCACAGACAGGTCAAGAGACCCAGTACTTC. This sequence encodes CASSSQTGQETQYF.

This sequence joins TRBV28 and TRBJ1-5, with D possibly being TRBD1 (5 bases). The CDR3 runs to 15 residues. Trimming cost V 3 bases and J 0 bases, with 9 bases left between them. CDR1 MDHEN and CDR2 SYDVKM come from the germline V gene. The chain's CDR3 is CASSFPGGSNQPQHF. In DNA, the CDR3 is TGTGCCAGCAGTTTTCCGGGGGGTAGCAATCAGCCCCAGCATTTT.

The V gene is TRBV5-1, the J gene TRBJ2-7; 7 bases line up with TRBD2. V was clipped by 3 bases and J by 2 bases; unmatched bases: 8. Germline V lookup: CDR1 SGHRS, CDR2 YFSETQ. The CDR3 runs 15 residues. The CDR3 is CASSSASGQAYEQYF. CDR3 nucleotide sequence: TGCGCCAGCAGCTCGGCTAGCGGACAAGCCTACGAGCAGTACTTC.

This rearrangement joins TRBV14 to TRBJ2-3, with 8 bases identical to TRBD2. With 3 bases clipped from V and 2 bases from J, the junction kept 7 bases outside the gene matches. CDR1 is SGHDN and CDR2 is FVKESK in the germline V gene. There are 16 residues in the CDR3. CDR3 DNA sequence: TGTGCCAGCAGCCAGACAGCGGGAGCGTTCACAGATACGCAGTATTTT. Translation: CASSQTAGAFTDTQYF.

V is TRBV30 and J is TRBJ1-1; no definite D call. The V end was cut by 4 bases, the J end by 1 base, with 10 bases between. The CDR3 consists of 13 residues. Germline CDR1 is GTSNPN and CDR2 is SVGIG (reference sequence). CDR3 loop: CAWNEFQNTEAFF. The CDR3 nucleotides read TGTGCCTGGAATGAATTCCAGAACACTGAAGCTTTCTTT.

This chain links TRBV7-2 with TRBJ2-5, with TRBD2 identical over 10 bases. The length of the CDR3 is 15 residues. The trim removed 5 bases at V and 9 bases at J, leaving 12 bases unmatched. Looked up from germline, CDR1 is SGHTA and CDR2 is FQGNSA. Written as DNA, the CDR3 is TGTGCCAGCAGCCCCCGGGGTAGCGGGAGGTGGGCCCAGTACTTC. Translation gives CASSPRGSGRWAQYF.

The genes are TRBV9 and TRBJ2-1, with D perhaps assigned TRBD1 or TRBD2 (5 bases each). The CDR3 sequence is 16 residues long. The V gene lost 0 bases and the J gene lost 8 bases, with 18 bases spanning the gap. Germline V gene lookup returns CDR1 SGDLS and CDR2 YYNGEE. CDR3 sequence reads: CASSVATRAGFDEQFF. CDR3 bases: TGTGCCAGCAGCGTAGCTACGAGGGCAGGGTTCGATGAGCAGTTCTTC.

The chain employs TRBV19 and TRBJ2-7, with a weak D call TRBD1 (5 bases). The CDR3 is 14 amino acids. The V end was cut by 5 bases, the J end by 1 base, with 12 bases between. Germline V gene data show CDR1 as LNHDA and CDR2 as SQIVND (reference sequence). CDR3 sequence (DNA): TGTGCCAGTAGTCAATCAAGGGGATCCTACGAGCAGTACTTC. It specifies CASSQSRGSYEQYF.

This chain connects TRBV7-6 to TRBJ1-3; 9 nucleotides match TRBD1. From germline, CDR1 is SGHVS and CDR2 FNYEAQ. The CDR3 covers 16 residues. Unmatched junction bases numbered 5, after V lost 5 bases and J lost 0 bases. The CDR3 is CASSTLGQGSGNTIYF. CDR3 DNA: TGTGCCAGCAGCACCCTGGGACAGGGCTCTGGAAACACCATATATTTT. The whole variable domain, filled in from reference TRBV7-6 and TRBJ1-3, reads GAGVSQSPRYKVTKRGQDVALRCDPISGHVSLYWYRQALGQGPEFLTYFNYEAQQDKSGLPNDRFSAERPEGSISTLTIQRTEQRDSAMYRCASSTLGQGSGNTIYFGEGSWLTVV.

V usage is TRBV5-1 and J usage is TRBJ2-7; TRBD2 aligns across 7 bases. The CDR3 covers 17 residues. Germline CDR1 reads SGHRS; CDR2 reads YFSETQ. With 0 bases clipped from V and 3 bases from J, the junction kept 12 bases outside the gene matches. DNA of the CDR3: TGCGCCAGCAGCTTGGGGGCGGGAGCGGAATCTTTCTACGAGCAGTACTTC. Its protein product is CASSLGAGAESFYEQYF.

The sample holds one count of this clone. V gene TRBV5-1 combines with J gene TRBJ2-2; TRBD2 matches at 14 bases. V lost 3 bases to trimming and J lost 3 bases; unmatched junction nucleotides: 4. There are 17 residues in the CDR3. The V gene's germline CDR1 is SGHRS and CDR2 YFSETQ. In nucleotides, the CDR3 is TGCGCCAGCAGCTGGGGACTAGCGGGAGTATACACCGGGGAGCTGTTTTTT. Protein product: CASSWGLAGVYTGELFF.

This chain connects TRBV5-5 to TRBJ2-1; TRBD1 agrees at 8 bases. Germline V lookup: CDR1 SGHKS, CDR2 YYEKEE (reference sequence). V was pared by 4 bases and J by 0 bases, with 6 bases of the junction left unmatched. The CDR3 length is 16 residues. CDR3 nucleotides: TGTGCCAGCAGCCCAGGGGGCAGGAGCTCCTACAATGAGCAGTTCTTC. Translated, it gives CASSPGGRSSYNEQFF.